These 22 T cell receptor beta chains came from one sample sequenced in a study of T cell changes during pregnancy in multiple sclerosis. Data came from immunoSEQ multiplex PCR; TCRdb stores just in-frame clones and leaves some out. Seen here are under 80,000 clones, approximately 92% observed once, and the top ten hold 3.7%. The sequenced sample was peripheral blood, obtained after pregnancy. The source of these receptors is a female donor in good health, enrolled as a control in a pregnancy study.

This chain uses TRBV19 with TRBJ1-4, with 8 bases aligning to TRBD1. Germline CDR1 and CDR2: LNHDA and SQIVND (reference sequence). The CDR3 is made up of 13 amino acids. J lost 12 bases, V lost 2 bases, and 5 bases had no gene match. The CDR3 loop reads CASSIFQGAELFF. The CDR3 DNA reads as TGTGCCAGTAGTATATTTCAGGGGGCAGAACTGTTTTTT.

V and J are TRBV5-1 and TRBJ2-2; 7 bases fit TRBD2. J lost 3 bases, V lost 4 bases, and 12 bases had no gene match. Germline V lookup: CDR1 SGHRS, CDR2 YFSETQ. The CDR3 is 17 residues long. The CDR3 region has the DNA TGCGCCAGCAGCCCCCTTGTGGCGGGAGCCGACACCGGGGAGCTGTTTTTT. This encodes CASSPLVAGADTGELFF.

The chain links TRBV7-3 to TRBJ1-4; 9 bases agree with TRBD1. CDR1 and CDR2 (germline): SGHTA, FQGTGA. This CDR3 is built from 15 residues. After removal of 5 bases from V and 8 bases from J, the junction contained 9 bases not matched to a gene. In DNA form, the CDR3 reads TGTGCCAGCAGCCGTCCGGGACAGGGACTAGAAAAACTGTTTTTT. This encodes CASSRPGQGLEKLFF.

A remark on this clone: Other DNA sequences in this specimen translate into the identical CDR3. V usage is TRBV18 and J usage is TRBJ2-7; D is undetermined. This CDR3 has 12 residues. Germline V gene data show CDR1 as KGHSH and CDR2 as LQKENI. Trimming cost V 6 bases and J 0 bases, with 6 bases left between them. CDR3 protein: CASSPSSYEQYF. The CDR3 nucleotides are TGTGCCAGCTCTCCGAGCTCCTACGAGCAGTACTTC.

The CDR3 nucleotides read TGTGCCATCAGTGAGTCGGGGGCAAAGAACACTGAAGCTTTCTTT. This gives the protein CAISESGAKNTEAFF. The chain employs TRBV10-3 and TRBJ1-1; tentative D call: TRBD1 (6 bases). The CDR3 runs 15 residues. The germline gives CDR1 ENHRY, CDR2 SYGVKD. V lost 0 bases and J 1 base, leaving 9 bases between the germline ends.

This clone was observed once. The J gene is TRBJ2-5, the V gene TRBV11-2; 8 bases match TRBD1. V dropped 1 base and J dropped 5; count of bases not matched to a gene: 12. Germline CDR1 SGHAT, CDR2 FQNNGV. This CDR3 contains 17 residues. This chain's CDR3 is CASSLVYSGQDGETQYF. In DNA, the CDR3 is TGTGCCAGCAGCTTAGTGTATTCGGGACAGGACGGGGAGACCCAGTACTTC.

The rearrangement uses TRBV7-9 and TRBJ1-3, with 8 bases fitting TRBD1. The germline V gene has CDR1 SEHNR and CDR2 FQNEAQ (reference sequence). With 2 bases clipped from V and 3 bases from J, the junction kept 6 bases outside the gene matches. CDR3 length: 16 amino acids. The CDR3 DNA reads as TGTGCCAGCAGCTTATGGGACAGGACCCTTGGAAACACCATATATTTT. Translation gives CASSLWDRTLGNTIYF.

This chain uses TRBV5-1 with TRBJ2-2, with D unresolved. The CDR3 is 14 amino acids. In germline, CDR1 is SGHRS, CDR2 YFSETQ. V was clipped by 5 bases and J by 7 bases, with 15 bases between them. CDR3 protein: CASSLNPPGGELFF. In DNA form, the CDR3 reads TGCGCCAGCAGTTTAAATCCCCCCGGCGGGGAGCTGTTTTTT.

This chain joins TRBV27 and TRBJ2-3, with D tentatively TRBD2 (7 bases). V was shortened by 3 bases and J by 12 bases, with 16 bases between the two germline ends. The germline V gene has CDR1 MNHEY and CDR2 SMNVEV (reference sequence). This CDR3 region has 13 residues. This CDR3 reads CASSLVGGLVQYF. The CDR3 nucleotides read TGTGCCAGCAGTTTGGTGGGGGGGCTTGTTCAGTATTTT.

In DNA, the CDR3 is TGTGCCAGCAGCCGGGACTACCGAGATACGCAGTATTTT. It codes for CASSRDYRDTQYF. The chain combines TRBV11-3 with TRBJ2-3; 7 bases match TRBD2. Germline values: CDR1 SGHNT, CDR2 YENEEA. V dropped 5 bases and J dropped 5; count of bases not matched to a gene: 4. This CDR3 has 13 amino acids.

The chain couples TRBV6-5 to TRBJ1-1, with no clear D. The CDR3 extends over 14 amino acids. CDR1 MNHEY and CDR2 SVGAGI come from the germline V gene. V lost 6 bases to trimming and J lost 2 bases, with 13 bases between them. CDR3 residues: CASSRGTTNTEAFF. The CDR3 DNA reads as TGTGCCAGCAGCCGGGGAACGACCAACACTGAAGCTTTCTTT.

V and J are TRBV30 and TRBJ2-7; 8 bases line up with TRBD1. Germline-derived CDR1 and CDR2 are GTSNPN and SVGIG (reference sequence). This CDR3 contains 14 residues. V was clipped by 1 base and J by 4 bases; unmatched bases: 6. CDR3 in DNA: TGTGCCTGGAGTGCGGGAAACAGGGGGTACGAGCAGTACTTC. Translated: CAWSAGNRGYEQYF.

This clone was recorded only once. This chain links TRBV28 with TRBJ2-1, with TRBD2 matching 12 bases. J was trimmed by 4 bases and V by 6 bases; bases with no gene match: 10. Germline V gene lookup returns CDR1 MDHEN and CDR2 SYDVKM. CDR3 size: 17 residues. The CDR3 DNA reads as TGTGCCAGCAGGGAGGCCCTAGCGGGGGGGATTTACAATGAGCAGTTCTTC. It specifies CASREALAGGIYNEQFF. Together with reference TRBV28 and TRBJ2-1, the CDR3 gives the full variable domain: DVKVTQSSRYLVKRTGEKVFLECVQDMDHENMFWYRQDPGLGLRLIYFSYDVKMKEKGDIPEGYSVSREKKERFSLILESASTNQTSMYLCASREALAGGIYNEQFFGPGTRLTVL.

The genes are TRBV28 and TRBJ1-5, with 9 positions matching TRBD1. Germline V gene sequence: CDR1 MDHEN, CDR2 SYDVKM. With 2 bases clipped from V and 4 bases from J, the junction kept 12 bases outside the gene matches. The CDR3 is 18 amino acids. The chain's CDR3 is CASSLPGQGGLGNQPQHF. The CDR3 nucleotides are TGTGCCAGCAGTTTACCGGGACAGGGTGGACTGGGTAATCAGCCCCAGCATTTT.

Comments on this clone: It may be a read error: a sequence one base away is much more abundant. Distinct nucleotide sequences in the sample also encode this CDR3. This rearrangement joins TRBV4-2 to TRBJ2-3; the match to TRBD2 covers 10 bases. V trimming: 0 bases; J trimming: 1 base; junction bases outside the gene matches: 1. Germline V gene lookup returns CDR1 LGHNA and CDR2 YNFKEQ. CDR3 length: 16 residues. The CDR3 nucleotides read TGTGCCAGCAGCCAAGACCTAGCGGGAGGCACAGATACGCAGTATTTT. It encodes CASSQDLAGGTDTQYF.

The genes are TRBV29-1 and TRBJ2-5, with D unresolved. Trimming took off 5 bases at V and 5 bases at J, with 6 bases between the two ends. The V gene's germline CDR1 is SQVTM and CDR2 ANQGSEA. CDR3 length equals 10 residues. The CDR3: CSVSEETQYF. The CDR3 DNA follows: TGCAGCGTTTCTGAGGAGACCCAGTACTTC. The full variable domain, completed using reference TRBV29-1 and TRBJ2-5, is SAVISQKPSRDICQRGTSLTIQCQVDSQVTMMFWYRQQPGQSLTLIATANQGSEATYESGFVIDKFPISRPNLTFSTLTVSNMSPEDSSIYLCSVSEETQYFGPGTRLLVL.

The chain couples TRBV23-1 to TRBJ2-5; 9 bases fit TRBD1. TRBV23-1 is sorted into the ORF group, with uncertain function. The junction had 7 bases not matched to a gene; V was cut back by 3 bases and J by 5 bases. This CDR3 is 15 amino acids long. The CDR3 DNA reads TGCGCCAGCAGTCATAGACAGGGGGTCGATGAGACCCAGTACTTC. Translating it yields CASSHRQGVDETQYF.

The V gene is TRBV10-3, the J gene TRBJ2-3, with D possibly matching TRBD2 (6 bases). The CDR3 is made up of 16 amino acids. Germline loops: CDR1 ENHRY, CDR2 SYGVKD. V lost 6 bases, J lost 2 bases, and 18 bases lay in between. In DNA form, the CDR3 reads TGTGCCATCAGCGAAGGAGGGACTCAATACACAGATACGCAGTATTTT. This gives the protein CAISEGGTQYTDTQYF.

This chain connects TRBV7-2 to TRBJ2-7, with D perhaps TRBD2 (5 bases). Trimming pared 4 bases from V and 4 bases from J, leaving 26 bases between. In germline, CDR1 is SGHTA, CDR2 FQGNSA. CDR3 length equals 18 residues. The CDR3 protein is CASSSRSPAERSPYEQYF. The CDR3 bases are TGTGCCAGCAGCTCAAGATCTCCAGCGGAAAGGTCCCCTTACGAGCAGTACTTC.

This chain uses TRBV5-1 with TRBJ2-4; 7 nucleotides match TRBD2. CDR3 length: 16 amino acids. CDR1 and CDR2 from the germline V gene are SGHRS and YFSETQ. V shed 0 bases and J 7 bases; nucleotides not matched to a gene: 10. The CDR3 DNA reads TGCGCCAGCAGCTTGGCGGGGCTGGGGAGGGGCAACATTCAGTACTTC. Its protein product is CASSLAGLGRGNIQYF.

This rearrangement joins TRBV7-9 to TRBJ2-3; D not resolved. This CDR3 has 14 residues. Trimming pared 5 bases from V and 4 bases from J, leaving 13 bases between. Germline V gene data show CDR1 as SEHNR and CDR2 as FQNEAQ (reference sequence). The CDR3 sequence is CASSPPLQADTQYF. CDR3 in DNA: TGTGCCAGCAGCCCCCCCCTCCAGGCAGATACGCAGTATTTT.

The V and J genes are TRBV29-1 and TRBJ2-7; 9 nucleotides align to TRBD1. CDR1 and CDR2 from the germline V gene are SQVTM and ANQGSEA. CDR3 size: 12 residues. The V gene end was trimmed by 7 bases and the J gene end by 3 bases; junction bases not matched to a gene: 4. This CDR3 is CSAGQGLYEQYF. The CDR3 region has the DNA TGCAGCGCCGGACAGGGGCTCTACGAGCAGTACTTC.